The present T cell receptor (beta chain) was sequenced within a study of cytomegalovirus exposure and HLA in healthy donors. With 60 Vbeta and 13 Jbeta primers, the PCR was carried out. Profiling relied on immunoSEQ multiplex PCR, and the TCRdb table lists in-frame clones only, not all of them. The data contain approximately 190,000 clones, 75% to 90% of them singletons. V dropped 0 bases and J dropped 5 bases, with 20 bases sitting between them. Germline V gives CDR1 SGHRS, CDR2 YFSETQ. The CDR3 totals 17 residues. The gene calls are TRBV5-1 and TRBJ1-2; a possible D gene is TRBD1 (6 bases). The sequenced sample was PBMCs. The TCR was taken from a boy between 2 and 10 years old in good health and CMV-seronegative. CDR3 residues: CASSLVGATEPLYGYTF. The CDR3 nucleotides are TGCGCCAGCAGCTTGGTGGGGGCCACGGAGCCCTTATATGGCTACACCTTC.